This TCR beta chain is drawn from a study of blood T cells in healthy people across ages. Turning to the study itself: Template switching retrieved approximately one barcoded beta molecule for each two T cells.

About this clonotype itself: Its antigen is still unknown.

The V gene's germline CDR1 is LGHDT and CDR2 YNNKEL (reference sequence). The CDR3 totals 18 residues. Losses at the gene ends were 1 base for V and 5 bases for J; bases not matched to a gene: 13. Study-level points and caveats: Per million T cells, the diversity of TCR beta decreased roughly linearly as age advanced.

The authors drew around 9.3 milliliters of peripheral blood from each donor. PCR was performed a second time for about 6 to 11 cycles using a sample-barcoded 5' primer and a J-beta primer mix. With 12 random nucleotides, a template-switch adaptor tagged each individual cDNA molecule. TCRdb used MiXCR to reprocess the 5' RACE reads, holding one entry per CDR3 protein. The table shows 1.2 million to 1.5 million distinct CDR3 sequences, with roughly 45% occurring only once. The sequencing input was blood. The sequence was obtained from a woman aged 18 to 35 in good health. The chain combines TRBV3-1 with TRBJ2-7, with TRBD2 matching over 11 bases. CDR3 nucleotide sequence: TGTGCCAGCAGCCAAGTTCTGGGAACTAGCGGGAGTTTTGACGAGCAGTACTTC. Its protein is CASSQVLGTSGSFDEQYF.